The source of this T cell receptor (beta chain) is a study of a mutant IDH1 vaccine in newly diagnosed glioma. Overall study context: Vaccines were first given 4-6 weeks after radiotherapy alone, or with temozolomide cycles.

The CDR3 loop spans 14 amino acids. The germline V gene encodes CDR1 SSHAT and CDR2 FNYEAQ (reference sequence). The table came from immunoSEQ multiplex PCR; TCRdb's copy has only in-frame clones and leaves some out. The table includes more than 35,000 clones, under 90% detected once. A word on this clone: The antigen remains undetermined. An end of the junction does not agree with germline; a read error may underlie this.

Time point described: week 35, safety follow-up. In the vaccine, a single dose held 300 ug of the mutant IDH1 20-mer peptide, along with topical imiquimod. This rearrangement joins TRBV7-7 to TRBJ2-2; tentative D call: TRBD2 (5 bases). The input for sequencing was PBMCs, taken from a glioma patient whose treatment included an IDH1 peptide vaccine. This TCR was recovered from a woman in her 40s with glioma. Some clones in this sample may be carry-over from other donors' samples. The CDR3 spells CASSFRRDTGELFF. In DNA form, the CDR3 reads TGTGCTAGCAGCTTTAGGCGGGACACCGGGGAGCTGTTTTTT.